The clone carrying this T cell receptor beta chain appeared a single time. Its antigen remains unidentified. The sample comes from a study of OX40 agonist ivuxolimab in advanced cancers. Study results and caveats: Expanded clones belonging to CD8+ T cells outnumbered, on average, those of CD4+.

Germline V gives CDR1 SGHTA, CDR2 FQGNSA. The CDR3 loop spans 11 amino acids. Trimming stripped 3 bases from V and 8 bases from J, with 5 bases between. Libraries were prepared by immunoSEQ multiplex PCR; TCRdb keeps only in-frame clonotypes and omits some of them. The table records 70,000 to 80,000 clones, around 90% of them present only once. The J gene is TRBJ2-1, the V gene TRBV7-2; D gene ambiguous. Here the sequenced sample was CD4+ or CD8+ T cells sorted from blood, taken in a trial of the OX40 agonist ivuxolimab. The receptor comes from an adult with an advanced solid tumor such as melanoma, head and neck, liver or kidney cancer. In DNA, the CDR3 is TGTGCCAGCAGCTTTATGTATGAGCAGTTCTTC. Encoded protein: CASSFMYEQFF.